The rows below give T cell receptor beta chains drawn from one sample of a study of MAIT cells during Salmonella Paratyphi A infection. TCRdb reprocessed the 5' RACE reads with MiXCR, giving one entry per CDR3 protein. The sample contains around 1,300 distinct CDR3 sequences, approximately 50% of which appear only once. Sequenced here: MAIT cells from blood, sampled at the first sampling point of the challenge study. Receptors originate from a person aged 18 to 70 who was deliberately infected with Salmonella Paratyphi A in a paratyphoid fever challenge study. CDR3s include the opening cysteine and the closing phenylalanine or tryptophan. D genes are given only for firm matches. Size tells how often a clone was seen (once, few, many) or the class of an expanded clone, and some rows leave it out.

clone_size	d_call	v_call	j_call	cdr3_aa	cdr3_nt
-	-	TRBV6-4	TRBJ2-1	CASSDGQGGEQFF	TGTGCCAGCAGTGATGGTCAGGGAGGTGAGCAGTTCTTC
-	-	TRBV6-4	TRBJ2-1	CASSDRDYNEQFF	TGTGCCAGCAGTGACAGGGACTACAATGAGCAGTTCTTC
-	-	TRBV21-1	TRBJ2-2	CDSSIYLCSARAGADTGELFF	-
many	-	TRBV6-4	TRBJ2-3	CASSDSRGEADTQYF	TGTGCCAGCAGTGACTCGAGGGGAGAAGCAGATACGCAGTATTTT
-	TRBD1	TRBV20-1	TRBJ1-5	CSATKGDREAQPQHF	TGCAGTGCCACCAAGGGGGACAGGGAGGCACAGCCCCAGCATTTT
large	TRBD2	TRBV4-3	TRBJ2-1	CASSQGLAERSYNEQFF	TGCGCCAGCAGCCAAGGACTAGCGGAGAGATCCTACAATGAGCAGTTCTTC
-	-	TRBV15	TRBJ2-6	CATSSGGGGTGANVLTF	TGTGCCACCAGCAGTGGAGGGGGCGGTACAGGGGCCAACGTCCTGACTTTC
medium-sized	TRBD2	TRBV6-1	TRBJ2-3	CASSGSGGADTQYF	TGTGCCAGCAGTGGTAGCGGGGGGGCAGATACGCAGTATTTT
medium-sized	TRBD1	TRBV6-1	TRBJ1-3	CASEQGTGDSGNTIYF	TGTGCCAGCGAGCAAGGGACAGGCGATTCTGGAAACACCATATATTTT
large	-	TRBV6-4	TRBJ2-2	CASSDGGENTGELFF	TGTGCCAGCAGTGACGGGGGAGAGAACACCGGGGAGCTGTTTTTT
-	-	TRBV20-1	TRBJ2-5	CSASSQEDFQETQYF	TGCAGTGCCAGCAGCCAAGAGGACTTCCAAGAGACCCAGTACTTC
hyperexpanded	TRBD2	TRBV20-1	TRBJ2-5	CSARDGGGQETQYF	TGCAGTGCTAGAGATGGGGGGGGCCAAGAGACCCAGTACTTC
medium-sized	-	TRBV28	TRBJ2-6	CASSPLREGDSGANVLTF	TGTGCCAGCAGTCCCCTAAGGGAAGGGGACTCTGGGGCCAACGTCCTGACTTTC
once	-	TRBV20-1	TRBJ2-3	CSARDHRSGDVGGLDTQYF	TGCAGTGCTAGAGACCACCGATCCGGGGACGTTGGGGGGTTGGATACGCAGTATTTT
-	-	TRBV4-3	TRBJ2-2	CASSQVMVAFDTGELFF	TGCGCCAGCAGCCAAGTCATGGTAGCGTTCGACACCGGGGAGCTGTTTTTT
-	-	TRBV20-1	TRBJ2-2	CSAQDVGRGGQDTGELFF	TGCAGTGCTCAAGACGTGGGCAGGGGGGGGCAGGACACCGGGGAGCTGTTTTTT
-	TRBD2	TRBV6-4	TRBJ2-2	CASSARDPTSGGDIGELFF	TGTGCCAGCAGTGCTAGAGATCCGACTAGCGGGGGGGACATCGGGGAGCTGTTTTTT
medium-sized	TRBD2	TRBV6-1	TRBJ2-2	CASSFSGGDTGELFF	TGTGCCAGCAGTTTTAGCGGGGGGGACACCGGGGAGCTGTTTTTT
few	TRBD2	TRBV6-2/TRBV6-3	TRBJ2-5	CASSFQAGGQETQYF	TGTGCCAGCAGTTTCCAAGCGGGGGGCCAAGAGACCCAGTACTTC
many	-	TRBV6-2/TRBV6-3	TRBJ1-1	CASSLGENTEAFF	TGTGCCAGCAGTCTCGGGGAGAACACTGAAGCTTTCTTT
-	TRBD1	TRBV6-1	TRBJ1-3	CASEQGTGTSWRTIYF	TGTGCCAGCGAGCAAGGGACAGGGACAAGCTGGAGGACCATATATTTT
medium-sized	TRBD2	TRBV4-3	TRBJ2-5	CASSQALAGDVETQYF	TGCGCCAGCAGCCAAGCACTAGCGGGAGACGTGGAGACCCAGTACTTC
-	-	TRBV20-1	TRBJ2-1	CSAPFGDNNEQFF	TGCAGTGCCCCATTTGGGGACAACAATGAGCAGTTCTTC
-	-	TRBV20-1	TRBJ2-3	CSAKEKGRELGATDTQYF	TGCAGTGCGAAAGAGAAGGGCCGAGAGCTAGGGGCGACAGATACGCAGTATTTT
-	TRBD2	TRBV10-3	TRBJ2-5	CAISAGLAETETQYF	TGTGCCATCAGTGCGGGACTAGCGGAAACAGAGACCCAGTACTTC
few	-	TRBV24-1	TRBJ2-2	CATSPGRDTGELFF	TGTGCCACCAGTCCCGGAAGGGACACCGGGGAGCTGTTTTTT
-	-	TRBV6-1	TRBJ2-5	CASSEATGGQETQYF	TGTGCCAGCAGTGAAGCGACGGGCGGCCAAGAGACCCAGTACTTC
once	TRBD1	TRBV6-1	TRBJ2-7	CASSARDREYEQYF	TGTGCCAGCAGTGCTAGAGACAGGGAATACGAGCAGTACTTC
-	TRBD2	TRBV20-1	TRBJ2-1	CSAKSGGAGETQFF	TGCAGTGCGAAGAGCGGGGGGGCCGGGGAGACCCAGTTCTTC
-	TRBD2	TRBV20-1	TRBJ2-7	CSARAGTSGGYEQYF	TGCAGTGCTAGAGCAGGGACTAGCGGGGGGTACGAGCAGTACTTC
-	TRBD1	TRBV6-4	TRBJ2-1	CASSETPGQANNEQFF	TGTGCCAGCAGTGAAACCCCGGGACAGGCCAACAATGAGCAGTTCTTC
medium-sized	TRBD2	TRBV6-4	TRBJ2-1	CASSPTEAGGEQFF	TGTGCCAGCAGTCCCACCGAGGCGGGAGGTGAGCAGTTCTTC
few	-	TRBV21-1	TRBJ2-2	CASSKVETGPGTPGSCFF	-
many	TRBD2	TRBV6-4	TRBJ2-3	CASSTLAGGPDTQYF	TGTGCCAGCAGTACACTAGCGGGAGGGCCAGATACGCAGTATTTT
large	-	TRBV6-6	TRBJ1-1	CASSGTENTEAFF	TGTGCCAGCAGTGGGACCGAGAACACTGAAGCTTTCTTT
-	TRBD1	TRBV20-1	TRBJ2-5	CSASAGTGHEETQYF	TGCAGTGCTAGTGCCGGGACAGGGCACGAAGAGACCCAGTACTTC
large	-	TRBV20-1	TRBJ2-7	CSARDREYEQYF	TGCAGTGCTAGAGACAGGGAATACGAGCAGTACTTC
-	-	TRBV6-2/TRBV6-3	TRBJ1-1	CASSTSPDGYTEAFF	TGTGCCAGCAGTACTTCCCCCGACGGCTACACTGAAGCTTTCTTT
-	TRBD2	TRBV6-4	TRBJ2-1	CASSDSAGGNEQFF	TGTGCCAGCAGTGACTCTGCGGGAGGGAATGAGCAGTTCTTC
few	-	TRBV4-3	TRBJ1-5	CASSQDLEGVQPQHF	TGCGCCAGCAGCCAAGATCTAGAGGGGGTCCAGCCCCAGCATTTT
-	TRBD2	TRBV5-1	TRBJ2-2	CASSRTSGDPNTGELFF	TGCGCCAGCAGCCGGACTAGCGGGGACCCGAACACCGGGGAGCTGTTTTTT
large	TRBD2	TRBV6-4	TRBJ2-1	CASSEAGGSYNEQFF	TGTGCCAGCAGTGAAGCGGGAGGCTCCTACAATGAGCAGTTCTTC
medium-sized	TRBD2	TRBV20-1	TRBJ2-1	CSARDLSGGDYNEQFF	TGCAGTGCTAGAGATCTGAGCGGGGGGGACTACAATGAGCAGTTCTTC
once	TRBD2	TRBV6-4	TRBJ2-1	CASQGLAERSYNEQFF	TGTGCCAGCCAAGGACTAGCGGAGAGATCCTACAATGAGCAGTTCTTC
few	-	TRBV4-2	TRBJ2-7	CASRQNLGDAGELYF	TGTGCCAGCAGACAAAATCTCGGGGACGCCGGGGAGCTGTACTTC
large	-	TRBV4-3	TRBJ2-2	CASSQGMVADDTGELFF	TGCGCCAGCAGCCAAGGCATGGTAGCTGACGACACCGGGGAGCTGTTTTTT